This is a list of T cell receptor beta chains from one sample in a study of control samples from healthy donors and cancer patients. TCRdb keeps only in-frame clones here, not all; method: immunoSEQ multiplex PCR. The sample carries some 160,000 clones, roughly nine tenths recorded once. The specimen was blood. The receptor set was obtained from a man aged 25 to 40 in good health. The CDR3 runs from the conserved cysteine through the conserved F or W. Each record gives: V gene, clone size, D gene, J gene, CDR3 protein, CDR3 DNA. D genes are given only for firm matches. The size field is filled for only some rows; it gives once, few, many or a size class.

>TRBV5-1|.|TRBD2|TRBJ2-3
CASSTSGGTSTDTQYF
TGCGCCAGCAGCACTAGCGGGGGGACTAGCACAGATACGCAGTATTTT
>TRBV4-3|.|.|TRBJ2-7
CASSGEIEGEQYF
TGCGCCAGCAGCGGAGAAATAGAGGGCGAGCAGTACTTC
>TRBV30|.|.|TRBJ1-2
CAWSVFRVGRLVNGYTF
TGTGCCTGGAGTGTCTTCAGGGTGGGTAGACTTGTCAATGGCTACACCTTC
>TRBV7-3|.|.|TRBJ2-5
CASSSGLLPETQYF
TGTGCCAGCAGCTCGGGACTCCTTCCAGAGACCCAGTACTTC
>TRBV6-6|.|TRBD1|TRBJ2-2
CASSRQGNTGELFF
TGTGCCAGCAGTCGACAGGGGAACACCGGGGAGCTGTTTTTT
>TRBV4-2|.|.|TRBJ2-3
CASSQVGGSTDTQYF
TGTGCCAGCAGCCAAGTCGGGGGAAGCACAGATACGCAGTATTTT
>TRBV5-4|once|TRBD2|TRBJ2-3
CASSPGGGVSTDTQYF
TGTGCCAGCAGCCCTGGCGGGGGAGTAAGCACAGATACGCAGTATTTT
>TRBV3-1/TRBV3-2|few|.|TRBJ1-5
CASSQGQGQPQHF
TGTGCCAGCAGCCAAGGGCAGGGGCAGCCCCAGCATTTT
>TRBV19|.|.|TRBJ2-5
CASSGLRGSGETQYF
TGTGCCAGTAGCGGCTTGCGGGGCTCAGGGGAGACCCAGTACTTC
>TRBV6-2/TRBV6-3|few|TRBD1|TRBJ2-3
CASSWPTGLGTDTQYF
TGTGCCAGCAGTTGGCCGACAGGGCTTGGCACAGATACGCAGTATTTT
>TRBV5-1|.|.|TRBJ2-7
CASSGPGPLYEQYF
TGCGCCAGCAGCGGGCCGGGACCACTCTACGAGCAGTACTTC
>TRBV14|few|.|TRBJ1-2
CASSFTGGGGYTF
TGTGCCAGCAGCTTCACGGGAGGCGGCGGCTACACCTTC
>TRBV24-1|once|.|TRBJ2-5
CATRGGGEQQETQYF
TGTGCCACCAGGGGGGGCGGGGAGCAACAAGAGACCCAGTACTTC
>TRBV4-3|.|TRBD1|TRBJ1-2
CASSQDSGGYYGYTF
TGCGCCAGCAGCCAAGATTCAGGGGGCTACTATGGCTACACCTTC
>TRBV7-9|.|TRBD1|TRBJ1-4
CASSPTGVEKLFF
TGTGCCAGCAGCCCTACAGGGGTTGAAAAACTGTTTTTT
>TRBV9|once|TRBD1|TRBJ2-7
CASSVAGTGDEQYF
TGTGCCAGCAGCGTAGCCGGGACAGGGGACGAGCAGTACTTC
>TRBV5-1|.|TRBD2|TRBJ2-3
CASRGGDTQYF
TGCGCCAGCCGCGGGGGTGATACGCAGTATTTT